These 31 T cell receptor beta chains originate from one sample sequenced in a study of T cells in Graves' hyperthyroidism and ophthalmopathy. It was RNA transcripts that yielded the amplified TCR beta CDR3 regions. Initially, a first-round RT-PCR of the TCR CDR3 employed the HTBI primer set. TCRdb re-called the multiplex PCR reads through MiXCR, storing one row per CDR3 protein. The data show 620,000 or so distinct CDR3 sequences, with about 14% seen just once and around an eighth held by the top ten. Sequences were obtained from blood. The receptors were gathered from a woman between 50 and 59 years old with Graves' ophthalmopathy.

V usage is TRBV5-1 and J usage is TRBJ2-4; 11 positions match TRBD1. Germline V gene lookup returns CDR1 SGHRS and CDR2 YFSETQ. The CDR3 has 16 residues. V lost 2 bases and J lost 7; bases outside the gene matches: 8. The DNA for the CDR3 is TGCGCCAGCAGCTTTGGGGGCGGACAGGGGGCGAACATTCAGTACTTC. This sequence encodes CASSFGGGQGANIQYF.

DNA for the CDR3: TGTGCCAGCAGCTTGGGACTGGATGGACGAGAGACCCAGTACTTC. Encoded protein: CASSLGLDGRETQYF. The chain uses TRBV5-6 and TRBJ2-5; D is undetermined. Trimming shortened V by 0 bases and J by 4 bases, and 13 bases separated the two germline ends. Germline CDR1 is SGHDT and CDR2 is YYEEEE. The length of the CDR3 is 15 residues. The full variable domain, completed using reference TRBV5-6 and TRBJ2-5, is DAGVTQSPTHLIKTRGQQVTLRCSPKSGHDTVSWYQQALGQGPQFIFQYYEEEERQRGNFPDRFSGHQFPNYSSELNVNALLLGDSALYLCASSLGLDGRETQYFGPGTRLLVL.

This clonotype appeared many times. DNA for the CDR3: TGTGCCAGCAGTGACGGGGGCCAGGGGAGTCAGCCCCAGCATTTT. Protein: CASSDGGQGSQPQHF. The V and J genes are TRBV6-1 and TRBJ1-5; the D gene is possibly TRBD1 (6 bases). The CDR3 length is 15 residues. The germline V gene encodes CDR1 MNHNS and CDR2 SASEGT. V lost 3 bases and J 6 bases, leaving 15 bases between the germline ends.

This clonotype came up many times. The rearrangement uses TRBV20-1 and TRBJ1-1; TRBD1 is a possible D gene (5 bases). The CDR3 sequence is 14 residues long. The V end was cut by 0 bases, the J end by 5 bases, with 13 bases between. Germline assignment: CDR1 DFQATT and CDR2 SNEGSKA (reference sequence). CDR3 loop: CSARDRRDGTEAFF. The DNA for the CDR3 is TGCAGTGCTAGAGATCGCAGGGACGGGACTGAAGCTTTCTTT.

This clonotype was picked up a small number of times. The chain joins TRBV6-2 or TRBV6-3 to TRBJ1-5; 8 positions match TRBD1. The germline V gene encodes CDR1 MNHEY and CDR2 SVGEGT. The J segment lost 3 bases and the V segment lost 4 bases, leaving 11 bases of the junction unmatched. This CDR3 region has 17 residues. The CDR3 here is CASSSPGTGMSNQPQHF. The CDR3 DNA reads as TGTGCCAGCAGTTCCCCAGGGACAGGAATGTCCAATCAGCCCCAGCATTTT.

This clonotype was observed a handful of times. The V gene is TRBV4-3, the J gene TRBJ1-2; D is ambiguous. Germline assignment: CDR1 LGHNA and CDR2 YSLEER. The CDR3 contains 13 residues. V lost 1 base, J lost 3 bases, and 6 bases lay in between. As DNA, the CDR3 is TGCGCCAGCAGCCAAGGTACCCACTATGGCTACACCTTC. Residues: CASSQGTHYGYTF.

Comments on this clonotype: A single base separates this from a much larger clone, so it may be a read error. The genes are TRBV12-3 or TRBV12-4 and TRBJ2-7, with 9 bases matching TRBD1. This CDR3 is built from 17 residues. Trimming at V came to 3 bases and at J to 0 bases, leaving 9 bases not matched to a gene. The chain's CDR3 is CASSFRTTGGSSYEQYF. CDR3 in DNA: TGTGCCAGCAGTTTCCGCACGACAGGGGGTAGCTCCTACGAGCAGTACTTC.

With regard to this clonotype: A read error may be the cause here, since a much bigger clone is one base away. The genes are TRBV11-2 and TRBJ2-2, with 10 bases lining up with TRBD2. V shed 5 bases, J shed 0 bases, and the junction held 3 bases outside the gene matches. CDR1 and CDR2 from the germline V gene are SGHAT and FQNNGV. CDR3 length: 16 amino acids. The CDR3 sequence: CASSELAGPNTGELFF. The CDR3 DNA sequence: TGTGCCAGCAGCGAACTAGCGGGACCGAACACCGGGGAGCTGTTTTTT.

The V call is TRBV18, the J call TRBJ2-7; TRBD2 matches 10 bases. Losses at the gene ends were 6 bases for V and 2 bases for J; bases not matched to a gene: 10. The V gene's germline CDR1 is KGHSH and CDR2 LQKENI. CDR3 length equals 16 residues. CDR3 in DNA: TGTGCCAGCTCGCGTTACACTAGCGGGACCACCTACGAGCAGTACTTC. As protein: CASSRYTSGTTYEQYF.

The V gene is TRBV5-7, the J gene TRBJ2-3; D not resolved. TRBV5-7 is placed among ORFs of uncertain function. CDR3 length equals 15 residues. Between the trimmed V and J ends, which lost 0 bases and 1 base, there was a span of 9 bases. This chain's CDR3 is CASSLENYRTDTQYF. DNA for the CDR3: TGTGCCAGCAGCTTGGAGAACTATCGCACAGATACGCAGTATTTT.

This clonotype was seen at least ten times. This chain joins TRBV5-1 and TRBJ2-1; TRBD2 agrees at 7 bases. Germline lookup yields CDR1 SGHRS and CDR2 YFSETQ. Unmatched junction bases numbered 11, after V lost 7 bases and J lost 7 bases. This CDR3 has 14 amino acids. The CDR3 sequence: CASAPVGRANEQFF. DNA of the CDR3: TGCGCCAGCGCCCCGGTTGGGAGGGCAAATGAGCAGTTCTTC.

The chain has TRBV4-2 and TRBJ2-7, with D maybe TRBD1 (5 bases). Per germline, CDR1 LGHNA and CDR2 YNFKEQ. The CDR3 has 14 amino acids. The V end lost 8 bases, the J end lost 2 bases, and 16 bases lay between the germline ends. In DNA form, the CDR3 reads TGTGCCAGCTCGCACACCGACAGAGCCTACGAGCAGTACTTC. Translated, it gives CASSHTDRAYEQYF.

There are many counts of this clonotype. The chain employs TRBV6-2 or TRBV6-3 and TRBJ1-1; D uncertain. CDR3 length: 13 amino acids. V dropped 2 bases and J dropped 0 bases, with 4 bases sitting between them. CDR1 and CDR2 (germline): MNHEY, SVGEGT. CDR3 DNA sequence: TGTGCCAGCAGTTACCTTATGAACACTGAAGCTTTCTTT. Its protein is CASSYLMNTEAFF.

A few counts support this clonotype. The chain combines TRBV7-3 with TRBJ2-1; TRBD2 aligns across 12 bases. CDR3 size: 16 residues. J gave up 5 bases and V 3 bases, and 5 bases lay outside the gene matches. CDR1 SGHTA and CDR2 FQGTGA come from the germline V gene. CDR3 in amino acids: CASSFASGRGNNEQFF. The CDR3 coding sequence is TGTGCCAGCAGCTTTGCTAGCGGGAGGGGTAACAATGAGCAGTTCTTC.

This clonotype was counted many times. The chain employs TRBV19 and TRBJ1-5, with D maybe TRBD1 (6 bases). V was clipped by 0 bases and J by 1 base, with 10 bases between them. The CDR3 totals 16 residues. Germline CDR1 LNHDA, CDR2 SQIVND (reference sequence). CDR3 sequence (DNA): TGTGCCAGTAGTATAGAAGGGACACCCAGCAATCAGCCCCAGCATTTT. As protein: CASSIEGTPSNQPQHF.

This clonotype showed up many times. The V call is TRBV20-1, the J call TRBJ1-5; TRBD1 is a possible D gene (5 bases). The CDR3 covers 16 residues. Between the trimmed V and J ends, which lost 4 bases and 0 bases, there was a span of 16 bases. CDR1 is DFQATT, CDR2 SNEGSKA, per germline (reference sequence). CDR3 region: CSATPRDSYSNQPQHF. Here the CDR3 DNA reads TGCAGTGCTACCCCCCGGGACTCTTATAGCAATCAGCCCCAGCATTTT.

The V gene is TRBV7-2, the J gene TRBJ2-3; D gene unclear. The CDR3 covers 15 residues. V dropped 1 base and J dropped 3 bases, with 11 bases sitting between them. Germline V gene lookup returns CDR1 SGHTA and CDR2 FQGNSA. CDR3 in DNA: TGTGCCAGCAGCTTAGGTCGCTCAAAAACAGATACGCAGTATTTT. Amino acids: CASSLGRSKTDTQYF.

This clonotype has a handful of counts. This chain connects TRBV4-3 to TRBJ2-1; D ambiguous. The germline V gene encodes CDR1 LGHNA and CDR2 YSLEER. There are 16 residues in the CDR3. Trimming removed 3 bases from V and 8 bases from J, with 20 bases in between. Written as DNA, the CDR3 is TGCGCCAGCAGCCAGTTACTATCCCCATTGGGTCATGAGCAGTTCTTC. This translates into CASSQLLSPLGHEQFF.

On this clonotype itself: This sequence may be a read error, since a much larger clone differs from it by one base. V is TRBV27 and J is TRBJ1-1, with 9 bases fitting TRBD1. The junction had 3 bases not matched to a gene; V was cut back by 4 bases and J by 0 bases. Germline CDR1 MNHEY, CDR2 SMNVEV (reference sequence). CDR3 size: 15 residues. CDR3 protein: CASSSDRGVNTEAFF. In nucleotides, the CDR3 is TGTGCCAGCAGTTCCGACAGGGGGGTGAACACTGAAGCTTTCTTT.

This clonotype was seen at least ten times. The CDR3 nucleotides are TGTGCCAGCAGAAGGGGACAGAACCTCGAGACCCAGTACTTC. Residues: CASRRGQNLETQYF. The chain joins TRBV2 to TRBJ2-5; 7 bases align to TRBD1. The CDR3 spans 14 residues. The germline CDR1 and CDR2 sequences are SNHLY and FYNNEI. The trim removed 6 bases at V and 5 bases at J, leaving 9 bases unmatched.

About this clonotype itself: This may arise from a read error, as a much more abundant clone is one base away. The chain employs TRBV28 and TRBJ1-1; D uncertain. With 6 bases removed from V and 1 base from J, the gap between germline ends came to 12 bases. Per the germline V gene, CDR1 is MDHEN and CDR2 is SYDVKM. The CDR3 extends over 14 amino acids. The CDR3 bases are TGTGCCAGCAGCCCTGACAAAACGAACACTGAAGCTTTCTTT. Encoded protein: CASSPDKTNTEAFF.

In this sample, this clonotype turned up many times. This chain connects TRBV11-3 to TRBJ2-1; the match to TRBD2 covers 9 bases. Germline V gives CDR1 SGHNT, CDR2 YENEEA. The V segment lost 1 base and the J segment 3 bases; nucleotides outside the gene matches: 7. The CDR3 is made up of 17 amino acids. This chain's CDR3 is CASSLVATSGYYNEQFF. For the CDR3, the DNA is TGTGCCAGCAGCTTAGTAGCGACTAGCGGATACTACAATGAGCAGTTCTTC.

Comments on this clonotype: A much larger clone is a single base away; this may be a read error. The chain couples TRBV7-8 to TRBJ2-1; D is undetermined. This CDR3 comprises 18 residues. Per the germline V gene, CDR1 is SGHVS and CDR2 is FQNEAQ. CDR3 nucleotides: TGTGCCAGAAGCTTAGGGTCGAGCCAAGCCATATGGAGCAATGAGCAGTTCTTC. This encodes CARSLGSSQAIWSNEQFF.

As for this clonotype: Being one base from a much bigger clone, this may be a read error. The chain has TRBV2 and TRBJ1-3; D is undetermined. CDR3 length: 14 amino acids. Germline values: CDR1 SNHLY, CDR2 FYNNEI. In nucleotides, the CDR3 is TGTGCCAGCAGTTTAGGACGAACTGGAGACACCATATATTTT. This gives the protein CASSLGRTGDTIYF.

The chain has TRBV19 and TRBJ2-1, with 9 bases aligning to TRBD2. V lost 7 bases and J lost 1; bases outside the gene matches: 5. This CDR3 contains 15 residues. In germline, CDR1 is LNHDA, CDR2 SQIVND (reference sequence). The CDR3: CASNPSGRSYNEQFF. The CDR3 DNA is TGTGCCAGTAACCCAAGCGGGAGGTCCTACAATGAGCAGTTCTTC.

This clonotype has ten or more counts. V and J are TRBV4-2 and TRBJ2-1; 7 positions agree with TRBD2. CDR3 length: 17 residues. J was trimmed by 4 bases and V by 1 base; bases with no gene match: 10. The V gene's germline CDR1 is LGHNA and CDR2 YNFKEQ. The CDR3 bases are TGTGCCAGCAGCCAAGTGGGGATGACTAGCCCTTACAATGAGCAGTTCTTC. Translation gives CASSQVGMTSPYNEQFF.

This clonotype was picked up a small number of times. The CDR3 protein is CASSRWTSDYEQYF. For the CDR3, the DNA is TGTGCCAGCAGCCGATGGACATCGGACTACGAGCAGTACTTC. The chain uses TRBV6-5 and TRBJ2-7; D may be TRBD1 (5 bases). The CDR3 is 14 residues long. Germline-derived CDR1 and CDR2 are MNHEY and SVGAGI. With 6 bases removed from V and 3 bases from J, the gap between germline ends came to 15 bases.

This clonotype was seen only a few times. As DNA, the CDR3 is TGTGCCAGCCAGATAACAGGTATCGGCGGGGAGCTGTTTTTT. This encodes CASQITGIGGELFF. V usage is TRBV19 and J usage is TRBJ2-2; possibly TRBD1 for D (5 bases). Germline-derived CDR1 and CDR2 are LNHDA and SQIVND (reference sequence). CDR3 length: 14 residues. Trimming shortened V by 9 bases and J by 7 bases, and 18 bases separated the two germline ends.

The rearrangement uses TRBV5-1 and TRBJ2-5; TRBD1 or TRBD2 may be the D gene (5 bases each). This CDR3 has 15 residues. V was trimmed by 0 bases and J by 3 bases, leaving 12 bases between them. The germline gives CDR1 SGHRS, CDR2 YFSETQ. The CDR3 loop reads CASSLVGTGEETQYF. In nucleotides, the CDR3 is TGCGCCAGCAGCTTGGTGGGGACGGGCGAAGAGACCCAGTACTTC.

CDR3 loop: CASSAHGGGTSYEQYF. The DNA of the CDR3 is TGTGCCAGCAGCGCACATGGGGGCGGAACCTCCTACGAGCAGTACTTC. This rearrangement joins TRBV7-2 to TRBJ2-7; D possibly corresponds to TRBD1 (6 bases). CDR1 and CDR2 from the germline V gene are SGHTA and FQGNSA. The CDR3 is made up of 16 amino acids. Trimming removed 5 bases from V and 0 bases from J, with 17 bases in between.

In this sample, this clonotype turned up many times. The chain is built from TRBV7-9 and TRBJ1-2; no definite D call. CDR3 length: 15 amino acids. The V end lost 5 bases, the J end lost 5 bases, and 18 bases lay between the germline ends. Germline-derived CDR1 and CDR2 are SEHNR and FQNEAQ (reference sequence). The CDR3: CASSLGGKIVYGYTF. Here the CDR3 DNA reads TGTGCCAGCAGCCTGGGAGGGAAGATTGTGTATGGCTACACCTTC.